Given below is one T cell receptor (beta chain) in context. Its antigen remains unidentified. The same CDR3 is also encoded by other DNA sequences in this sample. This sample was taken from a study of cytomegalovirus exposure and HLA in healthy donors. General study findings and limits: Most of the CMV-associated TCR beta chains (in a later analysis) appeared to be HLA-restricted. Per published accounts, TCR beta sequences correctly predicted the HLA-A and HLA-B alleles of most subjects.

Germline-derived CDR1 and CDR2 are SGHTA and FQGTGA. Trimming stripped 3 bases from V and 1 base from J, with 8 bases between. The CDR3 sequence is 14 residues long. PCR used 60 Vbeta primers and 13 Jbeta primers. The authors' processing: In a later analysis, of around 85 million unique beta chains, 9 million to 11 million appeared in at least two donors. Generated by immunoSEQ multiplex PCR, the TCRdb table keeps only in-frame clones and is missing some. V and J calls and clone size come straight from that table; D and trimming were deduced from the DNA. The profile covers around 170,000 clones, with about 79% appearing a single time and around 1.6% taken by the ten largest.

The sequenced sample was PBMCs. This TCR came from a man aged 18 to 29 in good health and CMV-seronegative. The J gene is TRBJ2-3, the V gene TRBV7-3; perhaps TRBD2 as D (6 bases). The DNA of the CDR3 is TGTGCCAGCAGCTTGGGACTCGGCACAGATACGCAGTATTTT. It translates to CASSLGLGTDTQYF.